This T cell receptor (beta chain) originates from a study of shared clonotypes between healthy human individuals. Every unsorted PBMC PCR replicate was loaded with 250 to 300 ng DNA, approximately 30,000 T cell genomes. Profiled with immunoSEQ multiplex PCR; TCRdb holds only in-frame clones, not every one. The sample has 490,000 or so clones, around 80% seen once. Participating donors were healthy, HIV-negative adults free of recent acute infections or vaccinations. The source is a woman between 40 and 55 years old in good health. Some clones in this sample may be carry-over from other donors' samples. Sequencing input: PBMCs.

CDR3 loop: CATSSHSGVPYEQYF. CDR3 in DNA: TGTGCCACCAGCAGCCACTCAGGGGTCCCCTACGAGCAGTACTTC. The chain carries TRBV15 and TRBJ2-7, with D maybe TRBD1 (6 bases). Looked up from germline, CDR1 is LNHNV and CDR2 is YYDKDF (reference sequence). This CDR3 is 15 amino acids long. The V end was cut by 3 bases, the J end by 2 bases, with 14 bases between.